This is a list of T cell receptor beta chains from one sample in a study of cytomegalovirus exposure and HLA in healthy donors. Profiled with immunoSEQ multiplex PCR; TCRdb holds only in-frame clones, not every one. The sample comprises fewer than 80,000 clones, more than 75% of which are singletons, and 2.5% to 3.5% rests with the top ten. Sequenced sample: PBMCs. These receptors were obtained from a man aged 18 to 30 in good health and CMV-seronegative. Both conserved end residues are trimmed from each CDR3. The size entry is marked missing in some rows and otherwise reads once, few, many or a size class.

j_gene	abundance	v_gene	CDR3aa
TRBJ2-5	-	TRBV2	ASSVQPQETQY
TRBJ2-5	-	TRBV29-1	SVGQGSQETQY
TRBJ2-5	-	TRBV7-8	ASSPFQETQY
TRBJ2-1	-	TRBV7-9	ASSLGGLDNEQF
TRBJ1-4	-	TRBV11-2	ASSPTGVANEKLF
TRBJ2-3	few	TRBV21-1	ASSTEVSDTQY
TRBJ2-7	-	TRBV2	ASSLRVQGSEQH
TRBJ1-1	once	TRBV5-4	ASSLETGYEAF
TRBJ2-7	few	TRBV10-2	ASSESVGRLTYEQY
TRBJ1-3	-	TRBV28	ASSLQGTSGNTIY
TRBJ2-2	-	TRBV5-4	ASSGTLNTGELF
TRBJ2-1	-	TRBV6-5	ASSYSSFSNEQF
TRBJ2-3	few	TRBV7-9	ASSLEGDTDTQY
TRBJ1-4	few	TRBV6-1	ASSEYGPNEKLF
TRBJ2-1	once	TRBV9	ASSVDPGDRGYNEQF
TRBJ1-1	-	TRBV15	ATSGSLGAGLNTEAF
TRBJ1-1	-	TRBV27	ASSFGTGRFTEAF
-	-	TRBV11-2	ASSIGPHQPNEQY
TRBJ1-6	few	TRBV5-5	ASSSERGSSYNSPLH
TRBJ1-4	-	TRBV2	ASDPTATNEKLF
TRBJ2-2	-	TRBV9	ASSIGGGIGELF
TRBJ1-1	-	TRBV5-4	ASSLVQGAEAF
TRBJ1-2	-	TRBV6-5	ASSPLGIGYT
TRBJ1-6	-	TRBV18	ASSPGAGDSTPLH
TRBJ2-1	-	TRBV6-1	ASSPELGRKF
TRBJ2-5	-	TRBV27	ASSPAGGRGQGETQY
TRBJ2-2	-	TRBV14	ASSQDVRRETGELF
TRBJ1-4	once	TRBV5-4	ASSPGTGVNEKLF
TRBJ1-1	-	TRBV5-1	ASSLRGGNTEAF